Each of the 29 T cell receptor beta chains below was sequenced from the same sample in a study of shared clonotypes between healthy human individuals. TCRdb keeps only in-frame clones here, not all; method: immunoSEQ multiplex PCR. Of about 2 million clones detected, 95% appear once; the ten largest clones hold about 0.13%. Sequenced sample: naive CD4+ T cells sorted from blood. As to subset: CD45RA+ positively selected. The receptors were sampled from a man aged 18-30 years in good health.

This clone was counted between two and nine times. This chain connects TRBV5-1 to TRBJ2-7; TRBD1 agrees at 8 bases. Trimming at V came to 2 bases and at J to 0 bases, leaving 4 bases not matched to a gene. The germline V gene has CDR1 SGHRS and CDR2 YFSETQ. This CDR3 has 15 residues. The CDR3 DNA is TGCGCCAGCAGCTTACAGGGGGTTGCCTCCTACGAGCAGTACTTC. Protein product: CASSLQGVASYEQYF. The full variable domain, in which reference TRBV5-1 and TRBJ2-7 provide the parts outside the CDR3, is KAGVTQTPRYLIKTRGQQVTLSCSPISGHRSVSWYQQTPGQGLQFLFEYFSETQRNKGNFPGRFSGRQFSNSRSEMNVSTLELGDSALYLCASSLQGVASYEQYFGPGTRLTVT.

V usage is TRBV5-6 and J usage is TRBJ1-5, with D possibly TRBD1 on 5 matching bases. Germline-derived CDR1 and CDR2 are SGHDT and YYEEEE. V lost 3 bases and J 9 bases, leaving 13 bases between the germline ends. The CDR3 extends over 13 amino acids. CDR3 nucleotide sequence: TGTGCCAGCAGCTCGGAGGGGTTAGGGCCCCAGCATTTT. Its protein product is CASSSEGLGPQHF. The whole variable domain, remainder taken from reference TRBV5-6 and TRBJ1-5, is DAGVTQSPTHLIKTRGQQVTLRCSPKSGHDTVSWYQQALGQGPQFIFQYYEEEERQRGNFPDRFSGHQFPNYSSELNVNALLLGDSALYLCASSSEGLGPQHFGDGTRLSIL.

The chain combines TRBV4-1 with TRBJ2-7; the match to TRBD2 covers 12 bases. V lost 2 bases, J lost 3 bases, and 2 bases stayed unmatched. There are 15 residues in the CDR3. From germline, CDR1 is MGHRA and CDR2 YSYEKL. CDR3 sequence reads: CASSQLAGGGYEQYF. In DNA form, the CDR3 reads TGCGCCAGCAGCCAACTAGCGGGAGGGGGCTACGAGCAGTACTTC.

The V call is TRBV10-2, the J call TRBJ2-1; 13 bases agree with TRBD2. The CDR3 consists of 17 residues. CDR1 WSHSY and CDR2 SAAADI come from the germline V gene. Losses at the gene ends were 3 bases for V and 9 bases for J; bases not matched to a gene: 11. The CDR3 protein is CASSDLLGLAGEGEQFF. The CDR3 coding sequence is TGCGCCAGCAGTGACCTTCTCGGACTAGCGGGAGAGGGTGAGCAGTTCTTC.

Remarks on this clone: Distinct nucleotide sequences in the sample also encode this CDR3. The chain couples TRBV5-1 to TRBJ2-7; possible D gene TRBD1, 6 bases. The CDR3 consists of 13 residues. Between the trimmed V and J ends, which lost 4 bases and 1 base, there was a span of 9 bases. Germline loops: CDR1 SGHRS, CDR2 YFSETQ. The chain's CDR3 is CASSGGQSYEQYF. Here the CDR3 DNA reads TGCGCCAGCAGCGGCGGACAGTCCTACGAGCAGTACTTC.

This chain joins TRBV5-1 and TRBJ1-5; D may be TRBD1 (5 bases). The CDR3 extends over 14 amino acids. V dropped 0 bases and J dropped 7 bases, with 11 bases sitting between them. In germline, CDR1 is SGHRS, CDR2 YFSETQ. CDR3 nucleotide sequence: TGCGCCAGCAGCTTGGAGATGGGGGTACAGCCCCAGCATTTT. As protein: CASSLEMGVQPQHF.

V is TRBV6-5 and J is TRBJ2-3; D gene ambiguous. Germline CDR1 reads MNHEY; CDR2 reads SVGAGI. CDR3 length equals 15 residues. V lost 0 bases and J lost 2, with 9 bases in between. The CDR3 DNA sequence: TGTGCCAGCAGTTACTCGGGGTCCCTCACAGATACGCAGTATTTT. Its protein is CASSYSGSLTDTQYF.

J is TRBJ2-7 and V is TRBV6-6; D might be TRBD2 (5 bases). The V gene lost 7 bases and the J gene lost 1 base, with 8 bases spanning the gap. The CDR3 has 12 amino acids. Germline CDR1 and CDR2: MNHNY and SVGAGI (reference sequence). The CDR3 loop is CASTSGSYEQYF. In nucleotides, the CDR3 is TGTGCCAGCACCAGCGGATCCTACGAGCAGTACTTC.

The chain uses TRBV18 and TRBJ1-6; no firm D call. V was trimmed by 6 bases and J by 9 bases, leaving 15 bases between them. Germline loops: CDR1 KGHSH, CDR2 LQKENI. CDR3 length: 14 amino acids. Here the CDR3 DNA reads TGTGCCAGCTCCGAACAACGAGAGGGTTCACCCCTCCACTTT. It is translated as CASSEQREGSPLHF.

V is TRBV27 and J is TRBJ1-2; D unclear. Germline CDR1 reads MNHEY; CDR2 reads SMNVEV (reference sequence). V shed 4 bases and J shed 2 bases, with 11 bases lying between them. The CDR3 contains 14 residues. For the CDR3, the DNA is TGTGCCAGCAGTTCGATAGACTTAAACTATGGCTACACCTTC. Amino acids: CASSSIDLNYGYTF.

The chain employs TRBV11-2 and TRBJ2-1; no reliable D call. Trimming took 0 bases from V and 4 from J, leaving 10 bases between them. The CDR3 is 15 residues long. Per the germline V gene, CDR1 is SGHAT and CDR2 is FQNNGV. CDR3 amino acids: CASSLDHGPYNEQFF. The CDR3 region has the DNA TGTGCCAGCAGCTTAGATCACGGCCCTTACAATGAGCAGTTCTTC.

This clone was found once. V gene TRBV30 combines with J gene TRBJ2-7, with 9 bases matching TRBD2. The CDR3 loop spans 15 amino acids. Germline V gene sequence: CDR1 GTSNPN, CDR2 SVGIG (reference sequence). Unmatched junction bases numbered 6, after V lost 1 base and J lost 2 bases. Here the CDR3 reads CAWSDWASGTYEQYF. The CDR3, as DNA: TGTGCCTGGAGTGATTGGGCTAGCGGGACCTACGAGCAGTACTTC. The variable domain in full, with the rest retrieved from reference TRBV30 and TRBJ2-7, is SQTIHQWPATLVQPVGSPLSLECTVEGTSNPNLYWYRQAAGRGLQLLFYSVGIGQISSEVPQNLSASRPQDRQFILSSKKLLLSDSGFYLCAWSDWASGTYEQYFGPGTRLTVT.

V usage is TRBV10-2 and J usage is TRBJ1-6; D unresolved. The CDR3 loop spans 15 amino acids. The germline V gene encodes CDR1 WSHSY and CDR2 SAAADI. V was shortened by 6 bases and J by 3 bases, with 12 bases between the two germline ends. The CDR3 DNA sequence: TGCGCCAGCAGGGAGGGTCAGCTCTATAATTCACCCCTCCACTTT. Translation: CASREGQLYNSPLHF.

This sequence joins TRBV30 and TRBJ2-3; D gene uncertain. In germline, CDR1 is GTSNPN, CDR2 SVGIG (reference sequence). Trimming left V 0 bases short and J 6 bases short, with 13 bases between. The CDR3 contains 14 residues. CDR3 sequence (DNA): TGTGCCTGGAGTGTACTTGCTAGGGTGGATACGCAGTATTTT. It translates to CAWSVLARVDTQYF.

The V call is TRBV5-4, the J call TRBJ2-7; TRBD1 matches 8 bases. This CDR3 has 13 residues. Germline V gene data show CDR1 as SGHNT and CDR2 as YYREEE (reference sequence). Trimming cost V 5 bases and J 2 bases; bases outside gene matches: 3. The CDR3 loop is CASSRTGTYEQYF. In DNA form, the CDR3 reads TGTGCCAGCAGTAGGACAGGGACCTACGAGCAGTACTTC.

The chain links TRBV30 to TRBJ1-6, with D unclear. Per germline, CDR1 GTSNPN and CDR2 SVGIG (reference sequence). V was cut by 5 bases and J by 6 bases, with 17 bases left in between. The CDR3 loop spans 15 amino acids. The CDR3 bases are TGTGCCTGGGCCCCGGTTAAGCGGTTTAATTCACCCCTCCACTTT. Amino acids: CAWAPVKRFNSPLHF.

As for this clone: Other nucleotide sequences from this sample produce the same CDR3. The rearrangement links TRBV5-1 to TRBJ1-4; D might be TRBD1 (6 bases). CDR1 is SGHRS and CDR2 is YFSETQ in the germline V gene. This CDR3 is built from 14 residues. Between the trimmed V and J ends, which lost 3 bases and 2 bases, there was a span of 8 bases. For the CDR3, the DNA is TGCGCCAGCAGCTCACAGGGCACTAATGAAAAACTGTTTTTT. Its protein product is CASSSQGTNEKLFF.

The chain uses TRBV5-6 and TRBJ1-4; 7 nucleotides agree with TRBD1. CDR1 is SGHDT, CDR2 YYEEEE, per germline. V shed 3 bases and J 6 bases; nucleotides not matched to a gene: 5. The CDR3 covers 14 residues. The CDR3 loop is CASSWDSSDEKLFF. The CDR3 DNA is TGTGCCAGCAGCTGGGACAGTTCGGATGAAAAACTGTTTTTT.

In its sample, this clone was seen once. The gene calls are TRBV5-1 and TRBJ2-7; TRBD1 matches 8 bases. The V gene end was trimmed by 3 bases and the J gene end by 6 bases; junction bases not matched to a gene: 11. This CDR3 is 15 amino acids long. Germline CDR1 and CDR2: SGHRS and YFSETQ. The CDR3: CASSSQTGAFSEQYF. The DNA of the CDR3 is TGCGCCAGCAGCTCCCAGACAGGGGCCTTCTCCGAGCAGTACTTC.

The chain combines TRBV9 with TRBJ2-5; 9 positions match TRBD1. The J segment lost 5 bases and the V segment lost 1 base, leaving 3 bases of the junction unmatched. CDR1 and CDR2 (germline): SGDLS, YYNGEE. The CDR3 is 14 residues long. The CDR3 region is CASSVSGQGETQYF. The CDR3 nucleotides are TGTGCCAGCAGCGTATCCGGACAGGGGGAGACCCAGTACTTC.

The rearrangement uses TRBV6-1 and TRBJ1-4, with TRBD1 matching 7 bases. V gave up 6 bases and J gave up 11 bases; unmatched junction bases: 9. Germline CDR1 reads MNHNS; CDR2 reads SASEGT. The CDR3 totals 13 residues. DNA for the CDR3: TGTGCCAGCAGGAACCAGGCAGGGGGGAAACTGTTTTTT. Protein product: CASRNQAGGKLFF.

The CDR3 DNA reads as TGTGCCAGCAGCTTGAACCGGGACAGTCACGAGCAGTACTTC. Translation: CASSLNRDSHEQYF. The chain is built from TRBV7-3 and TRBJ2-7; the match to TRBD1 covers 7 bases. With 3 bases clipped from V and 5 bases from J, the junction kept 7 bases outside the gene matches. The CDR3 consists of 14 residues. The V gene's germline CDR1 is SGHTA and CDR2 FQGTGA.

The chain recombines TRBV28 with TRBJ1-5, with D perhaps matching TRBD1 (5 bases). CDR3 size: 15 residues. With 6 bases removed from V and 2 bases from J, the gap between germline ends came to 14 bases. Per the germline V gene, CDR1 is MDHEN and CDR2 is SYDVKM. The CDR3 DNA reads TGTGCCAGCAGCTGGTCGGGGGAAGGCAATCAGCCCCAGCATTTT. This sequence encodes CASSWSGEGNQPQHF.

This CDR3 reads CASSVRGLTGVRTGELFF. The CDR3 region has the DNA TGTGCCAGCAGTGTGAGGGGACTGACGGGAGTACGGACCGGGGAGCTGTTTTTT. J is TRBJ2-2 and V is TRBV25-1, with D possibly TRBD2 on 6 matching bases. The V gene lost 4 bases and the J gene lost 5 bases, with 23 bases spanning the gap. CDR1 and CDR2 (germline): MGHDK, SYGVNS. This CDR3 has 18 residues.

This clone occurred once. As DNA, the CDR3 is TGTGCCAGTTCTACCCGGGACAGCTTTCAACAGTACTTC. It encodes CASSTRDSFQQYF. The chain couples TRBV19 to TRBJ2-7; 7 bases are a match to TRBD1. The germline V gene encodes CDR1 LNHDA and CDR2 SQIVND (reference sequence). This CDR3 has 13 residues. Trimming cost V 8 bases and J 10 bases; bases outside gene matches: 14.

This clone was seen only a few times. The gene calls are TRBV30 and TRBJ2-7; no definite D call. CDR1 and CDR2 (germline): GTSNPN, SVGIG (reference sequence). V was shortened by 0 bases and J by 2 bases, with 5 bases between the two germline ends. The CDR3 spans 12 residues. Here the CDR3 DNA reads TGTGCCTGGAGTGTAGCCCCCTACGAGCAGTACTTC. Translated: CAWSVAPYEQYF.

The chain's CDR3 is CASSLAISGGKPYEQYF. CDR3 DNA sequence: TGTGCCAGCAGTTTGGCAATTAGCGGGGGCAAGCCCTACGAGCAGTACTTC. This chain connects TRBV28 to TRBJ2-7, with TRBD2 matching 9 bases. There are 17 residues in the CDR3. The V segment lost 3 bases and the J segment 2 bases; nucleotides outside the gene matches: 11. Germline-derived CDR1 and CDR2 are MDHEN and SYDVKM.

This clone was counted once. J is TRBJ1-4 and V is TRBV19, with TRBD1 as a possible D gene (6 bases). Trimming shortened V by 6 bases and J by 12 bases, and 23 bases separated the two germline ends. Germline V lookup: CDR1 LNHDA, CDR2 SQIVND (reference sequence). The CDR3 is made up of 15 amino acids. The CDR3 sequence is CASSPPGPSKGELFF. The CDR3, as DNA: TGTGCCAGTAGCCCTCCGGGACCCTCTAAGGGGGAACTGTTTTTT.

This clone was seen just once. The chain employs TRBV10-3 and TRBJ1-2; D possibly corresponds to TRBD1 (6 bases). V lost 0 bases, J lost 3 bases, and 11 bases lay in between. The CDR3 sequence is 15 residues long. The germline V gene has CDR1 ENHRY and CDR2 SYGVKD. For the CDR3, the DNA is TGTGCCATCAGTGAGTCGCAGGGGTATGACTATGGCTACACCTTC. As protein: CAISESQGYDYGYTF.